This TCR beta chain was recorded in a study of patients and donors after allogeneic stem cell transplantation. This clonotype was detected only a few times. V lost 6 bases and J 1 base, leaving 12 bases between the germline ends. Germline CDR1 SNHLY, CDR2 FYNNEI. The CDR3 runs 14 residues. MiXCR, applied by TCRdb to the RT-PCR reads, yields one record per CDR3 protein. The sample lists approximately 200,000 distinct CDR3 sequences, roughly 40% seen once, with 25% to 35% in the top ten. The gene calls are TRBV2 and TRBJ1-2; D not resolved. This receptor was obtained from a human donor who was either an allogeneic HSCT recipient or a stem cell or donor lymphocyte infusion donor (not recorded which). It is not recorded whose cells these are; they may come from a transplant donor. The sample comprised blood, either unsorted or a sorted T cell fraction (not recorded which). CDR3 sequence (DNA): TGTGCCAGCAGGAGGACCGCGAGTAACTATGGCTACACCTTC. Its translation is CASRRTASNYGYTF.